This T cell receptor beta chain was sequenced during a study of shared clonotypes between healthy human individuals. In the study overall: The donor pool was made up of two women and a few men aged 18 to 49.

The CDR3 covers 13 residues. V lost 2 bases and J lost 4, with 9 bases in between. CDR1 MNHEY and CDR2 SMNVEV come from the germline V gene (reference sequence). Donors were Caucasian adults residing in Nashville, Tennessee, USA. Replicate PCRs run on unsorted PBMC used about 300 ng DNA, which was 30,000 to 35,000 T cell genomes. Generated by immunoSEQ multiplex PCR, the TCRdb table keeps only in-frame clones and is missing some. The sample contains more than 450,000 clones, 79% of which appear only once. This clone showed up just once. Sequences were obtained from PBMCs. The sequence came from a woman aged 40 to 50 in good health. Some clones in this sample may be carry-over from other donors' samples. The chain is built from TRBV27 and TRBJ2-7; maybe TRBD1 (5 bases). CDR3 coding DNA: TGTGCCAGCAGTTTAGGCCCAGGGTACGAGCAGTACTTC. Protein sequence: CASSLGPGYEQYF.